This T cell receptor beta chain was recorded in a study of CD8+ T cells in alopecia areata. Study-level information: Recipient mice, roughly 7-11-week-old female C3H/HeJ animals, received skin from roughly 6-13-month-old C3H/HeJ graft donors with spontaneous alopecia.

Cell sorting was performed on pooled cutaneous lymph node cells with CD4, CD8alpha, NKG2D, NKG2ACE and other markers. Sequencing relied on a cDNA template that was reverse transcribed from extracted RNA. TCRdb keeps only in-frame clones here, not all; method: immunoSEQ multiplex PCR. The sample includes 270,000 or so clones, none of them occurring once. The length of the CDR3 is 17 residues. V lost 2 bases and J lost 0; bases outside the gene matches: 1. The germline gives CDR1 FNHDT, CDR2 SITEND (reference sequence). This clone has just a few counts. The gene names here belong to mouse. The observed sequence ends 3 residues before the CDR3 terminus, with the missing tail filled in from the germline J gene.

The sequencing input was CD4+ T cells sorted from a lymph node. J is TRBJ1-6 and V is TRBV19, with 11 bases fitting TRBD1. TRBJ1-6 is placed among ORFs of uncertain function. The receptor was isolated from a C3H/HeJ mouse with alopecia areata. This line is of MHC haplotype H2-k. The CDR3 DNA, read in part, is TGTGCCAGCAGTATGGGACAGGGGGTTTCCTATAATTCGCCC. Amino acids: CASSMGQGVSYNSP. The entire CDR3 sequence reads CASSMGQGVSYNSPLYF.